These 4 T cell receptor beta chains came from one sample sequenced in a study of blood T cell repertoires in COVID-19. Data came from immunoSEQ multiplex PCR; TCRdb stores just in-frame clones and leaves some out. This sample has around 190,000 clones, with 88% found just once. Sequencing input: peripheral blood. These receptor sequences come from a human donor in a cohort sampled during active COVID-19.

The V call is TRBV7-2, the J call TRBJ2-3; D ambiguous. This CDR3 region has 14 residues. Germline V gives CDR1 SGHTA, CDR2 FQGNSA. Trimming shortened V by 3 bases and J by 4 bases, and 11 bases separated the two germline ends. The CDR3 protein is CASSFLVAADTQYF. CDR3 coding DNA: TGTGCCAGCAGCTTTCTTGTTGCGGCAGATACGCAGTATTTT.

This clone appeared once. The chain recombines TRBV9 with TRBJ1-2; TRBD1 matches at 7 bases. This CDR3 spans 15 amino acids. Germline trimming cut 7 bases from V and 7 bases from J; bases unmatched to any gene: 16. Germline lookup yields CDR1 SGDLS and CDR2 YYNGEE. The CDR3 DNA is TGTGCCAGCGCACCCGGACAGGCTCGGCCTGGTGGCTACACCTTC. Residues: CASAPGQARPGGYTF.

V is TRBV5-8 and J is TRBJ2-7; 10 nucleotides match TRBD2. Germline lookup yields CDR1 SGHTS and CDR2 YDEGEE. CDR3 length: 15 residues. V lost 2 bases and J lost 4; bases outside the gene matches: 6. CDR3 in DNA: TGTGCCAGCAGCTTCAGACCTAGCGGGAGTTACGAGCAGTACTTC. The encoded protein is CASSFRPSGSYEQYF.

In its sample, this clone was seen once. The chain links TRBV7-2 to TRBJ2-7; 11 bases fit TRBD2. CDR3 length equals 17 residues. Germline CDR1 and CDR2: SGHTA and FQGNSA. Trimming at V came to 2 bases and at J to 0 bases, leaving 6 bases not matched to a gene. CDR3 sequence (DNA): TGTGCCAGCAGCTTAACGACTAGCGGGGCCTACTCCTACGAGCAGTACTTC. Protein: CASSLTTSGAYSYEQYF. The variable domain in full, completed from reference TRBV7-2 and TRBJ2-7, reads GAGVSQSPSNKVTEKGKDVELRCDPISGHTALYWYRQSLGQGLEFLIYFQGNSAPDKSGLPSDRFSAERTGGSVSTLTIQRTQQEDSAVYLCASSLTTSGAYSYEQYFGPGTRLTVT.